These 32 T cell receptor beta chains were all obtained from the same sample, sequenced in a study of blood T cell repertoires in COVID-19. Generated by immunoSEQ multiplex PCR, the TCRdb table keeps only in-frame clones and is missing some. The top ten hold nearly 45% of the sample, which has about 3,500 clones, around 75% seen once. Material: peripheral blood. The receptors derive from a human donor in a cohort sampled during active COVID-19.

The chain employs TRBV5-1 and TRBJ2-3; a possible D gene is TRBD1 (6 bases). CDR3 length: 16 amino acids. Germline assignment: CDR1 SGHRS and CDR2 YFSETQ. Trimming pared 2 bases from V and 0 bases from J, leaving 13 bases between. The CDR3 sequence: CASSLQGGSSTDTQYF. As DNA, the CDR3 is TGCGCCAGCAGCTTACAAGGGGGATCTAGCACAGATACGCAGTATTTT.

The CDR3 DNA follows: TGTGCCAGCAGCCAACGGGGGGGAGAGACCCAGTACTTC. It yields the protein CASSQRGGETQYF. The chain joins TRBV3-1 (or the pseudogene TRBV3-2) to TRBJ2-5; TRBD2 matches at 8 bases. This CDR3 spans 13 amino acids. Per the germline V gene, CDR1 is LGHDT and CDR2 is YNNKEL (reference sequence). Losses at the gene ends were 2 bases for V and 4 bases for J; bases not matched to a gene: 0.

The rearrangement uses TRBV11-1 and TRBJ2-4; possibly TRBD2 for D (5 bases). The CDR3 totals 15 residues. The V gene's germline CDR1 is SGHAT and CDR2 FQDESV (reference sequence). The V end was cut by 5 bases, the J end by 1 base, with 12 bases between. This CDR3 is CASSKTSGAKNIQYF. CDR3 coding DNA: TGTGCCAGCAGCAAAACTAGTGGTGCCAAAAACATTCAGTACTTC.

The chain links TRBV24-1 to TRBJ1-5; D remains unclear. V lost 3 bases to trimming and J lost 6 bases, with 11 bases between them. Germline V gives CDR1 KGHDR, CDR2 SFDVKD. The CDR3 spans 14 residues. CDR3 nucleotide sequence: TGTGCCACCAGTGATACCTCTTCGGGTCAGCCCCAGCATTTT. It specifies CATSDTSSGQPQHF.

The J gene is TRBJ1-5, the V gene TRBV5-6; D not certain. This CDR3 has 12 residues. Germline CDR1 is SGHDT and CDR2 is YYEEEE. V lost 3 bases and J lost 3, with 4 bases in between. This CDR3 is CASSSINQPQHF. The CDR3 DNA follows: TGTGCCAGCAGCTCTATCAATCAGCCCCAGCATTTT.

This clone ranks as medium-sized. The V and J genes are TRBV6-4 and TRBJ1-2, with 7 bases that match TRBD1. Germline V CDR1 and CDR2: MRHNA, SNTAGT. The CDR3 runs 15 residues. Trimming took 3 bases from V and 4 from J; bases not matched to a gene: 8. This CDR3 is CASSEEQGDSYGYTF. CDR3 DNA: TGTGCCAGCAGTGAAGAGCAGGGGGACTCCTATGGCTACACCTTC.

This chain uses TRBV30 with TRBJ2-1, with 7 bases aligning to TRBD2. CDR1 is GTSNPN, CDR2 SVGIG, per germline (reference sequence). This CDR3 comprises 12 residues. Trimming took 2 bases from V and 7 from J; bases not matched to a gene: 2. CDR3 loop: CAWSPLANEQFF. CDR3 nucleotides: TGTGCCTGGAGTCCACTAGCGAATGAGCAGTTCTTC.

The chain uses TRBV24-1 and TRBJ2-2; the match to TRBD2 covers 10 bases. This CDR3 is built from 17 residues. Germline CDR1 and CDR2: KGHDR and SFDVKD. V lost 0 bases, J lost 3 bases, and 3 bases stayed unmatched. CDR3 in amino acids: CATSDLGAGGDTGELFF. In DNA, the CDR3 is TGTGCCACCAGTGATTTGGGAGCGGGGGGGGACACCGGGGAGCTGTTTTTT.

The table lists this clone with a count of one. The chain is built from TRBV7-6 and TRBJ2-1; the match to TRBD2 covers 8 bases. V shed 5 bases, J shed 4 bases, and the junction held 7 bases outside the gene matches. This CDR3 comprises 15 residues. In germline, CDR1 is SGHVS, CDR2 FNYEAQ. The CDR3 bases are TGTGCCAGCAGCCGAACTAGCGGAGCTTACAATGAGCAGTTCTTC. Translating it yields CASSRTSGAYNEQFF.

This clone counts as medium-sized. Other nucleotide sequences in the sample specify the same CDR3. This chain uses TRBV28 with TRBJ1-1; no clear D gene. The CDR3 runs to 11 residues. The germline V gene encodes CDR1 MDHEN and CDR2 SYDVKM. Trimming stripped 5 bases from V and 6 bases from J, with 7 bases between. DNA for the CDR3: TGTGCCAGCAGTAGGCAGGCTGAAGCTTTCTTT. It is translated as CASSRQAEAFF.

In this sample, this clone turned up a few times. The chain combines TRBV4-1 with TRBJ2-2; 10 bases agree with TRBD1. Germline CDR1 and CDR2: MGHRA and YSYEKL. This CDR3 region has 15 residues. V lost 1 base to trimming and J lost 6 bases; unmatched junction nucleotides: 2. The CDR3 sequence is CASSQGQGASGELFF. DNA for the CDR3: TGCGCCAGCAGCCAAGGACAGGGGGCGTCCGGGGAGCTGTTTTTT.

The chain employs TRBV10-3 and TRBJ2-3; TRBD2 agrees at 8 bases. Germline CDR1 is ENHRY and CDR2 is SYGVKD. V dropped 0 bases and J dropped 13; count of bases not matched to a gene: 6. The CDR3 is made up of 13 amino acids. The CDR3 loop reads CAISESAGEAKYF. The DNA for the CDR3 is TGTGCCATCAGTGAGTCAGCGGGGGAGGCCAAGTATTTT.

The chain recombines TRBV7-8 with TRBJ2-1; 10 bases are shared with TRBD2. The germline CDR1 and CDR2 sequences are SGHVS and FQNEAQ. The CDR3 spans 17 residues. V was pared by 2 bases and J by 7 bases, with 11 bases of the junction left unmatched. The CDR3 DNA reads as TGTGCCAGCAGCTTAATGCTAGCGGGAGCAGTCGGGAATGAGCAGTTCTTC. The encoded protein is CASSLMLAGAVGNEQFF.

Here the CDR3 reads CASSMVAHTEAFF. CDR3 bases: TGTGCCAGTAGTATGGTGGCTCACACTGAAGCTTTCTTT. The chain carries TRBV19 and TRBJ1-1, with D hard to call. The V gene lost 3 bases and the J gene lost 3 bases, with 8 bases spanning the gap. This CDR3 spans 13 amino acids. Germline CDR1 LNHDA, CDR2 SQIVND (reference sequence).

Remarks on this clone: Germline and junction disagree at one end, which may indicate a read error. The chain joins TRBV19 to TRBJ1-4; no firm D call. Germline V CDR1 and CDR2: LNHDA, SQIVND (reference sequence). The length of the CDR3 is 14 residues. CDR3 loop: CATSIRVANEKLFF. The DNA of the CDR3 is TGTGCCACTAGTATCCGTGTTGCTAATGAAAAACTGTTTTTT.

The count of this clone is one. The V call is TRBV19, the J call TRBJ2-2, with TRBD1 matching over 11 bases. V gave up 6 bases and J gave up 5 bases; unmatched junction bases: 5. From germline, CDR1 is LNHDA and CDR2 SQIVND (reference sequence). The CDR3 extends over 15 amino acids. The CDR3 nucleotides read TGTGCCAGTAGAACCGGGACAGGGGGAACCGGGGAGCTGTTTTTT. Its translation is CASRTGTGGTGELFF.

The J gene is TRBJ1-4, the V gene TRBV5-4; D not certain. Trimming stripped 0 bases from V and 10 bases from J, with 10 bases between. Germline values: CDR1 SGHNT, CDR2 YYREEE (reference sequence). This CDR3 is built from 13 residues. CDR3: CASSLGPGVKLFF. The CDR3 DNA sequence: TGTGCCAGCAGCTTGGGTCCCGGGGTAAAACTGTTTTTT.

The chain employs TRBV3-1 (or the pseudogene TRBV3-2) and TRBJ2-3, with 7 bases lining up with TRBD1. The CDR3 runs 16 residues. CDR1 and CDR2 (germline): LGHDT, YNNKEL (reference sequence). J was trimmed by 1 base and V by 1 base; bases with no gene match: 5. The CDR3 region is CASSQVGGQGTDTQYF. The DNA for the CDR3 is TGTGCCAGCAGCCAAGTCGGAGGACAGGGCACAGATACGCAGTATTTT.

Only a few counts were recorded for this clone. The chain couples TRBV5-4 to TRBJ1-1; 10 bases match TRBD1. The germline gives CDR1 SGHNT, CDR2 YYREEE (reference sequence). This CDR3 spans 18 amino acids. The ends lost 5 bases at V and 5 bases at J; junction bases unmatched: 18. Here the CDR3 DNA reads TGTGCCAGCAGGTCTGACCGGGACAGGGGCACTCGGGGTACTGAAGCTTTCTTT. Its translation is CASRSDRDRGTRGTEAFF.

The J gene is TRBJ2-5, the V gene TRBV19; possible D gene TRBD2, 5 bases. This CDR3 is 14 amino acids long. Germline values: CDR1 LNHDA, CDR2 SQIVND (reference sequence). The V and J ends lost 5 bases and 2 bases respectively, with 12 bases between them. The CDR3 DNA sequence: TGTGCCAGTAGTGCCGCTAGCTTACAAGAGACCCAGTACTTC. This encodes CASSAASLQETQYF.

V gene TRBV7-3 combines with J gene TRBJ1-1, with a weak D call TRBD1 (5 bases). Germline V gene lookup returns CDR1 SGHTA and CDR2 FQGTGA. This CDR3 has 13 amino acids. Trimming stripped 1 base from V and 4 bases from J, with 7 bases between. As DNA, the CDR3 is TGTGCCAGCAGCTTAAGAAGGGGCACTGAAGCTTTCTTT. This gives the protein CASSLRRGTEAFF.

The V gene is TRBV24-1, the J gene TRBJ2-5; TRBD2 might be the D (6 bases). Germline values: CDR1 KGHDR, CDR2 SFDVKD. The CDR3 sequence is 15 residues long. V dropped 11 bases and J dropped 5 bases, with 23 bases sitting between them. CDR3 loop: CASSPLGGPSETQYF. CDR3 DNA: TGTGCCAGCAGCCCTTTGGGGGGACCGTCGGAGACCCAGTACTTC.

The chain carries TRBV15 and TRBJ2-3; TRBD2 matches 10 bases. With V trimmed by 3 bases and J by 3 bases, 9 bases remained unmatched. CDR3 size: 17 residues. CDR1 is LNHNV and CDR2 is YYDKDF in the germline V gene (reference sequence). In DNA form, the CDR3 reads TGTGCCACCAGCAGCCTAGGGACTAGCGCCTCGACAGATACGCAGTATTTT. Protein product: CATSSLGTSASTDTQYF.

The V and J genes are TRBV7-2 and TRBJ1-2, with D maybe TRBD1 (5 bases). CDR3 size: 13 residues. Between the trimmed V and J ends, which lost 1 base and 5 bases, there was a span of 8 bases. Germline CDR1 SGHTA, CDR2 FQGNSA. The CDR3 DNA is TGTGCCAGCAGCTTAGGGCAGGGATATGGCTACACCTTC. Residues: CASSLGQGYGYTF.

This clone was observed a single time. The chain uses TRBV4-1 and TRBJ2-5, with 8 bases aligning to TRBD2. The germline gives CDR1 MGHRA, CDR2 YSYEKL. With 0 bases clipped from V and 5 bases from J, the junction kept 8 bases outside the gene matches. The CDR3 runs to 16 residues. CDR3 nucleotide sequence: TGCGCCAGCAGCCAAGATCCGAGCGGGGGCGGGGAGACCCAGTACTTC. Its translation is CASSQDPSGGGETQYF.

The chain couples TRBV7-8 to TRBJ1-1; 9 bases agree with TRBD1. With 5 bases clipped from V and 6 bases from J, the junction kept 16 bases outside the gene matches. Germline V gives CDR1 SGHVS, CDR2 FQNEAQ. This CDR3 region has 17 residues. CDR3 DNA sequence: TGTGCCAGCAGCCTTTTTGGGACAGGGAAAATTCTGGCTGAAGCTTTCTTT. As protein: CASSLFGTGKILAEAFF.

The chain has TRBV3-1 (or the pseudogene TRBV3-2) and TRBJ2-5, with a weak D call TRBD1 (6 bases). Deletions cut 5 bases from V and 4 bases from J, with 20 bases between. Germline V gives CDR1 LGHDT, CDR2 YNNKEL (reference sequence). CDR3 length: 16 residues. CDR3 sequence: CASSEAGTKLIETQYF. In DNA form, the CDR3 reads TGTGCCAGCAGCGAAGCCGGGACAAAGTTGATAGAGACCCAGTACTTC.

J is TRBJ2-3 and V is TRBV28, with D possibly matching TRBD2 (7 bases). Trimming left V 6 bases short and J 2 bases short, with 27 bases between. Germline CDR1 is MDHEN and CDR2 is SYDVKM. The CDR3 totals 19 residues. DNA for the CDR3: TGTGCCAGCAGCAGCGGGACAAGGCTACAGGCATCCCTCACAGATACGCAGTATTTT. Protein product: CASSSGTRLQASLTDTQYF.

V is TRBV19 and J is TRBJ2-3; D remains unclear. With 3 bases removed from V and 0 bases from J, the gap between germline ends came to 10 bases. CDR1 is LNHDA, CDR2 SQIVND, per germline (reference sequence). The length of the CDR3 is 15 residues. The CDR3 DNA reads TGTGCCAGTAGTATCGACTCCTCTAGCACAGATACGCAGTATTTT. It codes for CASSIDSSSTDTQYF.

The rearrangement links TRBV2 to TRBJ2-7; 7 positions match TRBD1. The CDR3 totals 13 residues. Germline V gene lookup returns CDR1 SNHLY and CDR2 FYNNEI. V was clipped by 8 bases and J by 5 bases; unmatched bases: 9. This CDR3 reads CASRTTGSHEQYF. As DNA, the CDR3 is TGTGCCAGCCGAACGACAGGGAGCCACGAGCAGTACTTC.

The rearrangement uses TRBV6-5 and TRBJ1-1; D remains ambiguous. CDR1 and CDR2 from the germline V gene are MNHEY and SVGAGI. V lost 2 bases and J lost 11, with 9 bases in between. The CDR3 has 11 amino acids. The CDR3 bases are TGTGCCAGCAGTTACGCGGAGAAGGCTTTCTTT. Translating gives CASSYAEKAFF.

This clone was detected a few times. This chain links TRBV23-1 with TRBJ2-7; 8 positions match TRBD1. TRBV23-1 is labeled an ORF, and its function is uncertain. V lost 7 bases to trimming and J lost 7 bases; unmatched junction nucleotides: 6. The CDR3 consists of 12 residues. CDR3 residues: CASNLDRAEQYF. The CDR3 region has the DNA TGCGCCAGCAACCTGGACAGGGCTGAGCAGTACTTC.